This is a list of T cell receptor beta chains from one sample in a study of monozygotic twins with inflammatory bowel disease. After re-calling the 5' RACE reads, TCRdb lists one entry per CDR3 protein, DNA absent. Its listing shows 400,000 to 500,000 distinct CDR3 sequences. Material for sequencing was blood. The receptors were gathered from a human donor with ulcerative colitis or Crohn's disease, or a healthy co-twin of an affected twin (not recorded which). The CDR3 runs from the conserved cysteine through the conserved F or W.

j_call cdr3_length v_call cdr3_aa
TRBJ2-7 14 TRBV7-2 CASSLGTGTGEQYF
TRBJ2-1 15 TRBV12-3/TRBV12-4 CASRRAQGPYNEQFF
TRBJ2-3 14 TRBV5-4 CASSLGNRGDTQYF
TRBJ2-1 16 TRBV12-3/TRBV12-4 CASSGSGRGAYNEQFF
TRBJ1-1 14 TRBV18 CASSNGRMNTEAFF
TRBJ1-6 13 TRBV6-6 CASSYPGGSPLHF
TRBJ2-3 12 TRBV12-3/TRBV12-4 CASSIVRDTQYF
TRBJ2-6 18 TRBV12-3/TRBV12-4 CASSSGTGGNSGANVLTF
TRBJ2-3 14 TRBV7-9 CASCGTSVTDTQYF
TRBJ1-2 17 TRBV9 CASSVSRRGGPVDGYTF
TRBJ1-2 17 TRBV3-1 CASSQVSPAMNPLGYTF
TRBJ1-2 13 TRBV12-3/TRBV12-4 CASSPWGGHGYTF
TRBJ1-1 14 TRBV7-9 CANSTSGRGTEAFF
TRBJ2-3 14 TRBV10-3 CAGRRGLDTDTQYF
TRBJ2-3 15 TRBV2 CATRKEARSTDTQYF
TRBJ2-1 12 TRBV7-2 CASSLLAGEQFF
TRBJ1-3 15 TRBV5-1 CASRSSGQGGNTIYF
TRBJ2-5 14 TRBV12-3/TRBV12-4 CASSLNQARETQYF